This T cell receptor beta chain was obtained from a study of blood T cells in healthy people across ages. Study-level points and caveats: The study regarded diversity estimates from one million T cells as underestimates. Long-lived donors carried more naive CD4+ cells and greater diversity than aged donors.

This clonotype was seen a handful of times. Its antigen is currently unknown. For the second PCR, which ran for about 7 to 11 cycles, a sample-barcoded 5' primer and a J-beta primer mix were used. Each cDNA molecule was tagged by a template-switch adaptor with 12 random nucleotides. A minimum of 2.5 million CDR3-containing paired-end reads was obtained for each sample. MiXCR, applied by TCRdb to the 5' RACE reads, yields one record per CDR3 protein. The sample has 700,000 or so distinct CDR3 sequences; roughly 20% are singletons. The receptor was isolated from a man in his sixties or seventies in good health. The material sequenced was blood.

The CDR3 loop is CSATGLAEETQYF. For the CDR3, the DNA is TGCAGTGCTACCGGACTAGCGGAAGAGACCCAGTACTTC. The chain carries TRBV20-1 and TRBJ2-5, with 10 bases matching TRBD2. The CDR3 covers 13 residues. Germline V lookup: CDR1 DFQATT, CDR2 SNEGSKA (reference sequence). V shed 4 bases and J 3 bases; nucleotides not matched to a gene: 2.